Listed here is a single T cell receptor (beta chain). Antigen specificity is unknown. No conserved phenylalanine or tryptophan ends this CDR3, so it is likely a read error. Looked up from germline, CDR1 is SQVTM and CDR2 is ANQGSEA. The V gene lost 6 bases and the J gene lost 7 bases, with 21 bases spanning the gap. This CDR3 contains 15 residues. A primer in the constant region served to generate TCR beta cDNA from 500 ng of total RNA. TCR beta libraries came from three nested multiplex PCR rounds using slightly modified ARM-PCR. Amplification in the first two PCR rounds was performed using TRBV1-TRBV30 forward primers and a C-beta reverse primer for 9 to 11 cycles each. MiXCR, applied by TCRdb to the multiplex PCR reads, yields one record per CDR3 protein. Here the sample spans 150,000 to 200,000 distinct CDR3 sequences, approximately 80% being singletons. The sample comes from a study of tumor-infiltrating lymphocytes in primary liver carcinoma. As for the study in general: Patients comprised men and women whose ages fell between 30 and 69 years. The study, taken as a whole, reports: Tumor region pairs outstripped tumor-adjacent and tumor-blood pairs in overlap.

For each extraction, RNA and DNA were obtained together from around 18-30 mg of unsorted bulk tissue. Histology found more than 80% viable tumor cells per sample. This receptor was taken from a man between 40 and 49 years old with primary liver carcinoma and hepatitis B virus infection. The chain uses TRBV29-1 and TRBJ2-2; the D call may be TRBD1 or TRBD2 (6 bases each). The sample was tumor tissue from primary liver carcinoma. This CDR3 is CSVGAGLGYIGELFI. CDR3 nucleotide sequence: TGCAGCGTGGGGGCGGGGCTAGGTTACATCGGGGAGCTGTTTATT.